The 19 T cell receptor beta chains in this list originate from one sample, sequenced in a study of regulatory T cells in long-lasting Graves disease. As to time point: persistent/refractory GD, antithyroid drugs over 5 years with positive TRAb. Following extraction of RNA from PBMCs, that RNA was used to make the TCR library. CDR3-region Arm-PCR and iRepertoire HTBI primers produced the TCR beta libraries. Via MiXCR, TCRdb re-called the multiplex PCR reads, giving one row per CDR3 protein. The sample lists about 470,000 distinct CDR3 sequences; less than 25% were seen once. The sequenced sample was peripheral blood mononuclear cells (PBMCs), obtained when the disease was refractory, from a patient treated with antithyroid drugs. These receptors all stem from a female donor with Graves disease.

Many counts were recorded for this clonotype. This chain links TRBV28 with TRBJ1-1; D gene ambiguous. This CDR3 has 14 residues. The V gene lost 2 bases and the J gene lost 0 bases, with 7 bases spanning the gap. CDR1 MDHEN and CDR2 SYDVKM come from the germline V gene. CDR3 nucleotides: TGTGCCAGCAGTTTAGGTACCATGAACACTGAAGCTTTCTTT. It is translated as CASSLGTMNTEAFF.

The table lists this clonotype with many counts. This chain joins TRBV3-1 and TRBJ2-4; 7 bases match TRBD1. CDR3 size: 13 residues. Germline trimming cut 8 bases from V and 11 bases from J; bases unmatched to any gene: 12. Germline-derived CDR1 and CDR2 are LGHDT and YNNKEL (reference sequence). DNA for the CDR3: TGTGCCAGCCGTGGACAGGTGAGAGGTGTTCAGTACTTC. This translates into CASRGQVRGVQYF.

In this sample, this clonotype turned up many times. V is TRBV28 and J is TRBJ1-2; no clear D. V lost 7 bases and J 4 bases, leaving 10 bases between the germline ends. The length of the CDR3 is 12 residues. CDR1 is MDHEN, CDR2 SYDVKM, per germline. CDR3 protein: CASNGAGYGYTF. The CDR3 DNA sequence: TGTGCCAGCAACGGTGCAGGCTATGGCTACACCTTC.

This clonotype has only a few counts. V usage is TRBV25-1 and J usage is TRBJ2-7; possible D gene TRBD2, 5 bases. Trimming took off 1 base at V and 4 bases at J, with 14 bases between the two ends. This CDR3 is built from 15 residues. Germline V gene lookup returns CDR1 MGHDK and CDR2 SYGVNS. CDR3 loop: CASSESPSIGYEQYF. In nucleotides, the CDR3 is TGTGCCAGCAGTGAATCCCCTAGCATCGGGTACGAGCAGTACTTC.

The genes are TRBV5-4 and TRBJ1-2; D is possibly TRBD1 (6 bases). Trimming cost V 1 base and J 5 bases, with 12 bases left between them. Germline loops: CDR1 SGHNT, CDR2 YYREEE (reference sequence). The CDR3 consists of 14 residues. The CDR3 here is CASSLTGIGYGYTF. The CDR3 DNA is TGTGCCAGCAGCTTGACAGGGATTGGGTATGGCTACACCTTC. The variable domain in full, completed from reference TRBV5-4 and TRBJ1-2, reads ETGVTQSPTHLIKTRGQQVTLRCSSQSGHNTVSWYQQALGQGPQFIFQYYREEENGRGNFPPRFSGLQFPNYSSELNVNALELDDSALYLCASSLTGIGYGYTFGSGTRLTVV.

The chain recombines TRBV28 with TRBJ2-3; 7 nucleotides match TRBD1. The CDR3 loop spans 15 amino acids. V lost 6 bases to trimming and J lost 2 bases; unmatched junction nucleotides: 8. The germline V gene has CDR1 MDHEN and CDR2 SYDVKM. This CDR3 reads CASSFADRATDTQYF. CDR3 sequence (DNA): TGTGCCAGCAGCTTTGCCGACAGGGCCACAGATACGCAGTATTTT.

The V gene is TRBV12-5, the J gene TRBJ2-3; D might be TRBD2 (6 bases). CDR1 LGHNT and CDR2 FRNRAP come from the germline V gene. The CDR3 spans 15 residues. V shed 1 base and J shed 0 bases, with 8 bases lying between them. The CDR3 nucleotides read TGTGCTAGTGGTTTGGGCCTAGCGAGCACAGATACGCAGTATTTT. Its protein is CASGLGLASTDTQYF.

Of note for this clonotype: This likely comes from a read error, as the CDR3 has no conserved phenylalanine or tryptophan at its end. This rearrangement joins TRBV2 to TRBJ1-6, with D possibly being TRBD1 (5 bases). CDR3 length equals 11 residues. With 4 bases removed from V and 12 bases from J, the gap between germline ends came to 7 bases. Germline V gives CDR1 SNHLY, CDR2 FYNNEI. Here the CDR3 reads CASSVGGPLHL. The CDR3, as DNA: TGTGCCAGCAGTGTCGGGGGACCCCTCCACCTT.

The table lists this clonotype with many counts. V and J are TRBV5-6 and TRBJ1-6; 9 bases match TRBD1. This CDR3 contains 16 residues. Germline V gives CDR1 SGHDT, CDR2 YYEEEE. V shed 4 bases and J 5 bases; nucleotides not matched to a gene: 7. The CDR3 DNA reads TGTGCCAGCAGCGATACAGGGGGCTTGGATAATTCACCCCTCCACTTT. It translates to CASSDTGGLDNSPLHF.

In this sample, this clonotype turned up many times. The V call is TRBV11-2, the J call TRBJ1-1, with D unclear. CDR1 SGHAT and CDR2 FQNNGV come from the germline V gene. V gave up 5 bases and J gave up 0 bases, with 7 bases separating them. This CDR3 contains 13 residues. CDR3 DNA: TGTGCCAGCAGCAATAAAATGAACACTGAAGCTTTCTTT. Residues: CASSNKMNTEAFF.

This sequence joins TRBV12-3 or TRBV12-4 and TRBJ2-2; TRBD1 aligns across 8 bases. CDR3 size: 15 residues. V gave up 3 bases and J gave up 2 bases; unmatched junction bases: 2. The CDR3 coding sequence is TGTGCCAGCAGTTTCCAGGGGGCTAACACCGGGGAGCTGTTTTTT. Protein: CASSFQGANTGELFF.

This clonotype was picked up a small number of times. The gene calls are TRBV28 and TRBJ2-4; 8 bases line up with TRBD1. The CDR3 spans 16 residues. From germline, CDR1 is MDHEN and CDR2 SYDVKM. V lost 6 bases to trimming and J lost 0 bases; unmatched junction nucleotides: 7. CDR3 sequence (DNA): TGTGCCAGCAGGGAACCAGGGGGCGGAGCCAAAAACATTCAGTACTTC. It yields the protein CASREPGGGAKNIQYF.

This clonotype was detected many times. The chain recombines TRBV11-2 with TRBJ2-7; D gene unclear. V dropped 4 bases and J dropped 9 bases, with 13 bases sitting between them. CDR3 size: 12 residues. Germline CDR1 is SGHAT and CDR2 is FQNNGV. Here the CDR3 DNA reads TGTGCCAGCAGCTCCGGTGTAAGTACGCAGTACTTC. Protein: CASSSGVSTQYF. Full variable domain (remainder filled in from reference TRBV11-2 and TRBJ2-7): EAGVAQSPRYKIIEKRQSVAFWCNPISGHATLYWYQQILGQGPKLLIQFQNNGVVDDSQLPKDRFSAERLKGVDSTLKIQPAKLEDSAVYLCASSSGVSTQYFGPGTRLTVT.

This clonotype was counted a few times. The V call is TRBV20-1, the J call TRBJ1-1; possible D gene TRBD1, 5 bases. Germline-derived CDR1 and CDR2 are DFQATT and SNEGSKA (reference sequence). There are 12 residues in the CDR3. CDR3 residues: CSYHEGDTEAFF. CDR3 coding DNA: TGCAGCTACCATGAAGGGGACACTGAAGCTTTCTTT.

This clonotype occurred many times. The CDR3 region is CSARDPGRSTSPLHF. DNA of the CDR3: TGCAGTGCTAGAGATCCCGGCCGAAGTACGTCACCCCTCCACTTT. This chain uses TRBV20-1 with TRBJ1-6; D is ambiguous. Trimming shortened V by 0 bases and J by 10 bases, and 16 bases separated the two germline ends. The CDR3 loop spans 15 amino acids. Germline values: CDR1 DFQATT, CDR2 SNEGSKA (reference sequence).

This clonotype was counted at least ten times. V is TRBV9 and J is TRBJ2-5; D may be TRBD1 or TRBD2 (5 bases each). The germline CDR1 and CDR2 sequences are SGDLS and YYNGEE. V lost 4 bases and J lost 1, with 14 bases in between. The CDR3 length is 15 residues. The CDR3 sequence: CASSPRPGTQETQYF. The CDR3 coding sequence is TGTGCCAGCAGCCCCAGGCCGGGGACCCAAGAGACCCAGTACTTC.

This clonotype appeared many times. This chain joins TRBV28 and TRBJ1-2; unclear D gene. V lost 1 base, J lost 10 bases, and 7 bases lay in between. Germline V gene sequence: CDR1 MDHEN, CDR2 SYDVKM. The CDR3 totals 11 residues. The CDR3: CASSLSSSYTF. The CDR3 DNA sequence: TGTGCCAGCAGTTTATCCAGTTCCTACACCTTC.

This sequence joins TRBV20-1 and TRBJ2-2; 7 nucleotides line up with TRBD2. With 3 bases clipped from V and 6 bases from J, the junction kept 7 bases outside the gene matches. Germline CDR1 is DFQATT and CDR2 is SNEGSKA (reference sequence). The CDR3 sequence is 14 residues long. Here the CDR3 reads CSARASGKPGELFF. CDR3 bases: TGCAGTGCTAGGGCTAGCGGAAAGCCCGGGGAGCTGTTTTTT.

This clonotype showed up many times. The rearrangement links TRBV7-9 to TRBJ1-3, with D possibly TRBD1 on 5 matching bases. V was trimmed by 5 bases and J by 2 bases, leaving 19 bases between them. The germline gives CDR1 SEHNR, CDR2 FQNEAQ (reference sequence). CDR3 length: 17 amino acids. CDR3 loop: CASSPKQGRTAGNTIYF. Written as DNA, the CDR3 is TGTGCCAGCAGCCCCAAGCAGGGTAGAACGGCTGGAAACACCATATATTTT.